These 9 T cell receptor beta chains were sequenced from one sample in a study of cytomegalovirus exposure and HLA in healthy donors. The repertoire was sequenced with immunoSEQ multiplex PCR; TCRdb's copy has only in-frame clones and lacks some. The sample includes about 110,000 clones, 88% of them seen just once. Input material: PBMCs. These receptors were collected from a woman younger than 45 in good health and CMV-seropositive.

This chain connects TRBV27 to TRBJ1-1, with unresolved D. Deletions cut 11 bases from V and 5 bases from J, with 12 bases between. The germline gives CDR1 MNHEY, CDR2 SMNVEV (reference sequence). The CDR3 contains 11 residues. This CDR3 reads CAHIPGTEAFF. CDR3 coding DNA: TGTGCCCACATACCGGGGACTGAAGCTTTCTTT.

The chain employs TRBV4-1 and TRBJ2-5; 11 bases are a match to TRBD1. V lost 3 bases and J lost 2; bases outside the gene matches: 11. In germline, CDR1 is MGHRA, CDR2 YSYEKL. The CDR3 is 18 residues long. The CDR3 protein is CASSQRPGTGGVQETQYF. In nucleotides, the CDR3 is TGCGCCAGCAGCCAGCGTCCCGGGACAGGGGGGGTACAAGAGACCCAGTACTTC.

V usage is TRBV11-2 and J usage is TRBJ2-2, with D possibly TRBD2 on 6 matching bases. CDR1 and CDR2 from the germline V gene are SGHAT and FQNNGV. Trimming took off 5 bases at V and 0 bases at J, with 13 bases between the two ends. The CDR3 covers 16 residues. The CDR3 here is CASSQVPGANTGELFF. CDR3 sequence (DNA): TGTGCCAGCAGCCAAGTGCCGGGGGCGAACACCGGGGAGCTGTTTTTT.

This clone was recorded only once. The rearrangement uses TRBV7-6 and TRBJ2-1; D possibly corresponds to TRBD2 (6 bases). Germline V gene sequence: CDR1 SGHVS, CDR2 FNYEAQ. V dropped 5 bases and J dropped 9 bases, with 14 bases sitting between them. The CDR3 runs 13 residues. The CDR3 DNA sequence: TGTGCCAGCAGCACAACTAGCTCGGCTGAGCAGTTCTTC. Protein product: CASSTTSSAEQFF. The full variable domain, rest sourced from reference TRBV7-6 and TRBJ2-1, is GAGVSQSPRYKVTKRGQDVALRCDPISGHVSLYWYRQALGQGPEFLTYFNYEAQQDKSGLPNDRFSAERPEGSISTLTIQRTEQRDSAMYRCASSTTSSAEQFFGPGTRLTVL.

A single count supports this clone. This sequence joins TRBV18 and TRBJ2-5; 10 bases align to TRBD2. V was pared by 3 bases and J by 5 bases, with 12 bases of the junction left unmatched. The CDR3 sequence is 17 residues long. CDR1 is KGHSH, CDR2 LQKENI, per germline. The CDR3 is CASSPVAGGLGSETQYF. The DNA of the CDR3 is TGTGCCAGCTCACCGGTAGCGGGGGGACTGGGATCGGAGACCCAGTACTTC.

As DNA, the CDR3 is TGTGCCAGCAGCTGGGTGGGCGGGCCCTACAATGAGCAGTTCTTC. This codes for CASSWVGGPYNEQFF. J is TRBJ2-1 and V is TRBV5-5; D might be TRBD2 (5 bases). Germline V gene lookup returns CDR1 SGHKS and CDR2 YYEKEE (reference sequence). CDR3 length equals 15 residues. Trimming stripped 3 bases from V and 2 bases from J, with 12 bases between.

Only one count was recorded for this clone. The J gene is TRBJ2-7, the V gene TRBV5-1, with a tentative D call TRBD1 (6 bases). Trimming took off 0 bases at V and 3 bases at J, with 13 bases between the two ends. CDR3 size: 15 residues. The germline V gene encodes CDR1 SGHRS and CDR2 YFSETQ. DNA for the CDR3: TGCGCCAGCAGCTTGGGGACAGACAGAATCTACGAGCAGTACTTC. Residues: CASSLGTDRIYEQYF.

CDR3 residues: CASSAGASVSTDTQYF. DNA for the CDR3: TGTGCCAGCAGCGCCGGGGCTAGCGTTAGCACAGATACGCAGTATTTT. The V and J genes are TRBV9 and TRBJ2-3, with D perhaps TRBD2 (6 bases). Germline CDR1 and CDR2: SGDLS and YYNGEE. V dropped 3 bases and J dropped 0 bases, with 14 bases sitting between them. This CDR3 contains 16 residues. The full variable domain, in which reference TRBV9 and TRBJ2-3 provide the parts outside the CDR3, is DSGVTQTPKHLITATGQRVTLRCSPRSGDLSVYWYQQSLDQGLQFLIQYYNGEERAKGNILERFSAQQFPDLHSELNLSSLELGDSALYFCASSAGASVSTDTQYFGPGTRLTVL.

A single count supports this clone. V gene TRBV6-1 combines with J gene TRBJ1-5; TRBD1 matches at 9 bases. Germline CDR1 reads MNHNS; CDR2 reads SASEGT. This CDR3 has 13 amino acids. The ends lost 6 bases at V and 8 bases at J; junction bases unmatched: 5. CDR3 region: CASSRDRDKPQHF. In DNA form, the CDR3 reads TGTGCCAGCAGCCGGGACAGGGACAAGCCCCAGCATTTT.